Included here is one TCR beta chain sequence, with context. In the original analysis: The assay estimated nucleated cells by amplifying reference gene primers. Measured with immunoSEQ multiplex PCR; TCRdb has only the in-frame clones, and not every one. V and J calls and clone size are copied from that table; D and trimming were computed from the DNA. The table lists about 190,000 clones, around nine tenths of them singletons. The data derive from a study of blood T cell repertoires in COVID-19. Study in general: Specimens from acute and convalescent COVID-19 originated in the United States, Italy and Spain. PBMCs, B-cell-depleted T cells, or T cells were the source of the cDNA or gDNA that made up the material.

Germline V CDR1 and CDR2: LGHNA, YSLEER. The CDR3 covers 15 residues. The V end was cut by 1 base, the J end by 8 bases, with 12 bases between. Sequencing input: peripheral blood. The chain couples TRBV4-3 to TRBJ1-6; D remains unclear. This sequence was found in a human donor in a cohort sampled during active COVID-19. CDR3 DNA sequence: TGCGCCAGCAGCCAAGTATCCGGTTTTTATTCACCCCTCCACTTT. Amino acids: CASSQVSGFYSPLHF.